This T cell receptor (beta chain) emerged from a study of blood T cell repertoires in COVID-19 (dated by TCRdb to between 2020 and 2021). With regard to the full study: Samples covering the acute and convalescent phases of COVID-19 were provided by collaborators in the United States, Italy and Spain. The repertoires were made available in a free public database intended to serve as a resource for research on the immune response to SARS-CoV-2. The dataset comprised deeply sampled blood TCRbeta repertoires from subjects exposed to, actively infected with, or recovered from COVID-19. Where HLA class I and class II types were available, the types were taken from metadata supplied by the sample provider, not from assay-based typing. The samples were drawn from the first 160 participants of the ongoing ImmuneRACE study and from 1,254 subjects provided by 6 global collaborators. A de-identified subject ID, COVID-19 status, age in years and sex were almost always included in the sample metadata. The prospective study material was composed of cDNA or gDNA derived from T cells, B-cell-depleted T cells, or PBMCs.

At one collaborating source in Seattle, patients were enrolled during active infection and were followed longitudinally through the course of disease. The collaborating institutions used their own protocols to collect whole blood in K2EDTA tubes. For TCRbeta analysis, collaborator samples were shipped as frozen whole blood, as isolated PBMCs, or as DNA extracted from either sample type. The germline V end is reduced by 2 bases and the J end by 5 bases; junction bases left unmatched: 8. CDR1 and CDR2 are drawn from the germline V gene: SGHTA, FQGTGA. The CDR3 contains 15 residues, cysteine and phenylalanine counted. Left in the record is the CDR3 DNA by itself, 45 bases read in frame from the first base. TCRbeta CDR3 regions were amplified from genomic DNA using the immunoSEQ Assay, a bias-controlled multiplex PCR. The authors' pipeline ran thus. The number of nucleated cells in each sample was estimated from the amplification of reference gene primers within the assay. Sequence reads were collapsed and filtered to measure the absolute abundance of every unique TCRbeta CDR3 rearrangement. For each sample, productive Simpson clonality was calculated as the square root of Simpson's diversity index over productive rearrangements. TCRdb obtained this table from immuneACCESS and retained in-frame rearrangements with V and J assigned. These tables miss some clones; where compared with another copy, unresolved V genes account for less than half of the shortfall, and the remainder is unexplained. The V and J calls and the clone size are those of that table, but D and trimming were determined from the DNA. Recorded for this sample are around 270,000 clones; about 80% of them occurred a single time. The ten largest clonotypes hold 15% to 19% of the sample.

This clone was observed a handful of times. It lacks a known antigen. Qualities for individual bases were not recorded, and no much larger clone is one base off. Broader findings and caveats from the paper: Clinical and demographic metadata were provided uncurated, with the amount varying by source and participant.

The origin of this receptor is a person aged 65-85 years with COVID-19, enrolled during active disease. The sequenced sample was peripheral blood. The sequence links TRBV7-3 to TRBJ1-2, with TRBD1 matching 7 junction bases. The CDR3 loop reads CASSLGTAREYGYTF. At the DNA level, the sequence is TGTGCCAGCAGCTTAGGGACAGCAAGAGAATATGGCTACACCTTC. Where the CDR3 stops, the reference TRBV7-3 and TRBJ1-2 genes take over; the full variable domain is GAGVSQTPSNKVTEKGKYVELRCDPISGHTALYWYRQSLGQGPEFLIYFQGTGAADDSGLPNDRFFAVRPEGSVSTLKIQRTERGDSAVYLCASSLGTAREYGYTFGSGTRLTVV.